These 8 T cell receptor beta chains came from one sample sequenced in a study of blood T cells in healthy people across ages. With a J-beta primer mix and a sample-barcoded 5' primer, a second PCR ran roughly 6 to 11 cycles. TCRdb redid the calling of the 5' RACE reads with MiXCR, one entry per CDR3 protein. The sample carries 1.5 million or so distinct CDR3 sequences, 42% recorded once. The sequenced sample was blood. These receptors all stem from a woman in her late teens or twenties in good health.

The CDR3 here is CASSPQTSGRGYEQYF. CDR3 DNA: TGTGCCAGCAGTCCGCAGACTAGCGGGAGGGGCTACGAGCAGTACTTC. V is TRBV12-3 or TRBV12-4 and J is TRBJ2-7; 14 bases are a match to TRBD2. V shed 5 bases, J shed 3 bases, and the junction held 6 bases outside the gene matches. This CDR3 is built from 16 residues.

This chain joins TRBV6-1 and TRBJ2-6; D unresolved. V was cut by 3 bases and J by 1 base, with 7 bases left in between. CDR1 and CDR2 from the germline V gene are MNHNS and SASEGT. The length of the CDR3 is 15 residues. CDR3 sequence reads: CASSEETSGANVLTF. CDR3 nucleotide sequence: TGTGCCAGCAGTGAGGAGACTTCTGGGGCCAACGTCCTGACTTTC.

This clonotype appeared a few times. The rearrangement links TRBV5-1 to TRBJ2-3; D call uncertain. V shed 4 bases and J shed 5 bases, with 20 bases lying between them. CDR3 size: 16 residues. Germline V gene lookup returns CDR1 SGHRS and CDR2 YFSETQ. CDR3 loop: CASSPPLGPAVDTQYF. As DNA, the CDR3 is TGCGCCAGCAGCCCCCCGCTCGGCCCCGCAGTAGATACGCAGTATTTT. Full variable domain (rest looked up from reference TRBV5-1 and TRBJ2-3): KAGVTQTPRYLIKTRGQQVTLSCSPISGHRSVSWYQQTPGQGLQFLFEYFSETQRNKGNFPGRFSGRQFSNSRSEMNVSTLELGDSALYLCASSPPLGPAVDTQYFGPGTRLTVL.

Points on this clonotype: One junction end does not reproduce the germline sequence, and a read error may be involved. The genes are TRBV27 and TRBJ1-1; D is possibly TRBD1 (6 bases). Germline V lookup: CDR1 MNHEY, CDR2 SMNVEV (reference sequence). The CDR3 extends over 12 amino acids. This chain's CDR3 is CTSSTSGTEAFF. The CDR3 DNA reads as TGTACCAGCAGTACCTCCGGGACAGAAGCTTTCTTT.

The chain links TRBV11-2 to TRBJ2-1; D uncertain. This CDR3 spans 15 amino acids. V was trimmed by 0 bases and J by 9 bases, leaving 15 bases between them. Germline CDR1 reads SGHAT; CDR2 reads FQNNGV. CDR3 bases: TGTGCCAGCAGCTTAGAAGGCCTAAATACCGGTGAGCAGTTCTTC. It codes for CASSLEGLNTGEQFF.

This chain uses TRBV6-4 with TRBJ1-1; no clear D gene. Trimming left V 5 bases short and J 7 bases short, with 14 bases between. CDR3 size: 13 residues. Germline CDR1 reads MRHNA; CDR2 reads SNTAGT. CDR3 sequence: CASSSRPWSEAFF. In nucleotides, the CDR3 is TGTGCCAGCAGTTCGCGGCCGTGGAGTGAAGCTTTCTTT.

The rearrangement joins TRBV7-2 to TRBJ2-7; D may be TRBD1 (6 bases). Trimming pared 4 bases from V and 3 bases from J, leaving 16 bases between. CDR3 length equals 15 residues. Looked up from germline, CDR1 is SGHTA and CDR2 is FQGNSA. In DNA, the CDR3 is TGTGCCAGCAGCTCAAAAGGGGGAGACTTCTACGAGCAGTACTTC. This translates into CASSSKGGDFYEQYF.

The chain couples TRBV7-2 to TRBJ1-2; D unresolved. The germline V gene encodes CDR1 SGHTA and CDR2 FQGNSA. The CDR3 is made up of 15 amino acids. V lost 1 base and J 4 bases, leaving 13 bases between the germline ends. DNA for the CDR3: TGTGCCAGCAGCTTAGAGCGCCCACCTATCTATGGCTACACCTTC. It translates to CASSLERPPIYGYTF.